The present T cell receptor (beta chain) was sequenced within a study of cytomegalovirus exposure and HLA in healthy donors. Study observations and caveats: Investigators reported 150 to 200 TCR beta chains as tied to cytomegalovirus. In the 95 to 150 validation repertoires, about 94% of cluster scores exceeded 0, per a later analysis. Specificity for CMV antigens was confirmed in vitro for three of the CMV-associated chains. Accounts indicate the classifier identified cytomegalovirus status with strong specificity and sensitivity.

Data came from immunoSEQ multiplex PCR; TCRdb stores just in-frame clones and leaves some out. Here the sample spans more than 90,000 clones, roughly 92% being singletons. The J segment lost 5 bases and the V segment lost 0 bases, leaving 3 bases of the junction unmatched. The CDR3 runs to 13 residues. Germline V gene sequence: CDR1 GTSNPN, CDR2 SVGIG (reference sequence). On this clone itself: Its specificity is unknown.

The receptor's source is a woman aged 30 to 39 in good health and CMV-seropositive. What was sequenced was PBMCs. This chain connects TRBV30 to TRBJ2-7, with 8 positions matching TRBD2. This CDR3 reads CAWSVTGGNEQYF. In DNA form, the CDR3 reads TGTGCCTGGAGTGTCACGGGGGGGAACGAGCAGTACTTC.